The rows below give T cell receptor beta chains drawn from one sample of a study of CD8 T cells in ankylosing spondylitis. TCRdb re-called the 5' RACE reads through MiXCR, storing one row per CDR3 protein. The sample gives around 230,000 distinct CDR3 sequences, around 7.8% of which show up once; about 6.5% is in the top ten. Sequences were obtained from blood, either unsorted or a sorted T cell fraction (not recorded which). All receptors come from a male donor with ankylosing spondylitis or in good health (not recorded which). The CDR3 runs from the conserved cysteine through the conserved F or W. The order of the fields is D gene, V gene, clone size, J gene, CDR3 DNA, CDR3 protein. D genes are given only for firm matches. Expanded clones are given a class, and other clones once, few, many or no size at all.

-	TRBV29-1	many	TRBJ1-1	TGCAGCGTACCACGGGGCCTGAACACTGAAGCTTTCTTT	CSVPRGLNTEAFF
TRBD2	TRBV20-1	many	TRBJ2-5	TGCAGTGCTACACCGACTAGCGGGATTGGTGAGACCCAGTACTTC	CSATPTSGIGETQYF
-	TRBV12-3/TRBV12-4	many	TRBJ2-1	TGTGCCAGCAGCCCCACTGGCTCCAGGGAGTTCTTC	CASSPTGSREFF
-	TRBV3-1	many	TRBJ1-6	TGTGCCAGCAGTCAAGCGGGTAATTCACCCCTCCACTTT	CASSQAGNSPLHF
-	TRBV7-2	many	TRBJ2-1	TGTGCCAGCAGTCCCGTGCAATTGAGCTCCTACAATGAGCAGTTCTTC	CASSPVQLSSYNEQFF
TRBD1	TRBV30	many	TRBJ1-5	TGTGCCTGGAGTACTTTGACAGGGGATCAGCCCCAGCATTTT	CAWSTLTGDQPQHF
TRBD1	TRBV12-3/TRBV12-4	-	TRBJ1-1	TGTGCCAGCAGCACAGGGGGCTACACTGAAGCTTTCTTC	CASSTGGYTEAFF
-	TRBV6-2/TRBV6-3	many	TRBJ1-5	TGTGCCAGCCGAGGGAGGTATGTCGGCAATCAGCCCCAGCATTTT	CASRGRYVGNQPQHF
-	TRBV5-5	-	TRBJ2-5	TGTGCCAGCAGCTCGCAAATCACAGGGTGGGGACGAGAGACCCAGTACTTC	CASSSQITGWGRETQYF
TRBD1	TRBV29-1	many	TRBJ1-2	TGCAGCCTACAGACAGGGGATCGTGGCTACACCTTC	CSLQTGDRGYTF
-	TRBV12-3/TRBV12-4	few	TRBJ1-4	TGTGCCAGCAGTCCCCAAGACGAAAAACTGTTTTTT	CASSPQDEKLFF
-	TRBV4-3	-	TRBJ1-2	TGCGCCAGCAGCCCCAGATCTACTAACTATGGCTACACCTTC	CASSPRSTNYGYTF
-	TRBV5-1	many	TRBJ2-5	TGCGCCAGCAGCTTGTCGGGTCCTACCGGGACGTACCAAGAGACCCAGTACTTC	CASSLSGPTGTYQETQYF
-	TRBV7-9	few	TRBJ2-7	TGTGCCAGCAGCTTTCAGGACCTCCGGGACTTC	CASSFQDLRDF
TRBD1	TRBV27	-	TRBJ2-5	TGTGCCAGCAGGTCGGGACAGGGGCATCAAGAGACCCAGTACTTC	CASRSGQGHQETQYF
TRBD1	TRBV12-3/TRBV12-4	many	TRBJ2-3	TGTGCCAGCAGTACCCCAGGGCAGGGGGCAGATACGCAGTATTTT	CASSTPGQGADTQYF
-	TRBV5-1	few	TRBJ2-5	TGCGCCAGCAGCTTGGGGTGGATGCAAGTCCAAGAGACCCAGTACTTC	CASSLGWMQVQETQYF
-	TRBV7-9	-	TRBJ1-1	TGTGCCAGCAGCTTAGGGCACACTAAAGCTTTCTTT	CASSLGHTKAFF
-	TRBV20-1	many	TRBJ2-7	TGCAGTGCTAGAGGCGGGGGCCGAATCATCTACGAGCAGTACTTC	CSARGGGRIIYEQYF
-	TRBV15	-	TRBJ2-7	TGTGCCACCAGCAGAGAGGACGTATACGAGCAGTACTTC	CATSREDVYEQYF
TRBD2	TRBV7-2	-	TRBJ2-7	TGTGCCAGCAGCCCGACTAGCGGAGAGACCTACGAGCAGTACTTC	CASSPTSGETYEQYF
-	TRBV5-5	few	TRBJ1-5	TGTGCCAGCAGCTTGGCCCCAGGGAAGGCTTCTCAGCCCCAGCATTTT	CASSLAPGKASQPQHF
-	TRBV6-1	few	TRBJ2-3	TGTGCCAGCTACGAAACGAACGGGTATACGCAGTATTTT	CASYETNGYTQYF
-	TRBV20-1	many	TRBJ2-2	TGCAGTGCTTCGAGACGCGGGGAGCTGTTTTTT	CSASRRGELFF
-	TRBV2	few	TRBJ2-7	TGTGCCAGCAGGGAGCAACAGGCCTCCTTGAGCGAGCAGTACTTC	CASREQQASLSEQYF
-	TRBV15	many	TRBJ1-1	TGTGCCACGAGCAAAGGACGGGGCATGAACACTGAAGCTTTCTTT	CATSKGRGMNTEAFF
-	TRBV12-3/TRBV12-4	-	TRBJ2-1	TGTGCCAGCAGTGTGCTTGGGGCGTCCGAGCAGTTCTTC	CASSVLGASEQFF
-	TRBV6-1	-	TRBJ1-1	TGTGCCAGCAGCTCGTTACCGATGGGCTCTGAAGCTTTCTTT	CASSSLPMGSEAFF
-	TRBV20-1	many	TRBJ1-1	TGCAGTGCTAGACGGGGGCAGGGGTTCACTGAAGCTTTCTTT	CSARRGQGFTEAFF
-	TRBV5-5	many	TRBJ1-5	TGTGCCAGCAGCTTGACAGGAGTTCAGCCCCAGCATTTT	CASSLTGVQPQHF
-	TRBV28	many	TRBJ1-1	TGTGCCAGCAAGGGCCCCACGGACACTGAAGCTTTCTTT	CASKGPTDTEAFF
-	TRBV7-9	few	TRBJ1-2	TGTGCCAGCAGCGGTCAGGGTTATGGCTACACCTTC	CASSGQGYGYTF
-	TRBV28	many	TRBJ2-1	TGTGCCAGCAGTCCCTCCGGGACACAAAGGGGGCAGTTCTTC	CASSPSGTQRGQFF
TRBD2	TRBV6-1	many	TRBJ2-5	TGTGCCAGCAGTCGACTAGCAGAGACCCAGTACTTC	CASSRLAETQYF
-	TRBV5-1	many	TRBJ2-7	TGCGCCAGCAGCTTGTTTAGGGGATACGAGCAGTACTTC	CASSLFRGYEQYF
-	TRBV25-1	-	TRBJ2-2	TGTGCCAGCGCCGGGACGGGTTTCACCGGGGAGCTGTTTTTT	CASAGTGFTGELFF
TRBD2	TRBV5-1	many	TRBJ2-3	TGCGCCAGCAGCTTGGGCGGGGGGGCGAAAGATACGCAGTATTTT	CASSLGGGAKDTQYF
-	TRBV7-2	many	TRBJ2-7	TGTGCCAGCAGCTCGAGAGGGTGGGAGCAGTACTTC	CASSSRGWEQYF
TRBD2	TRBV27	few	TRBJ2-7	TGTGCCACCTCCGGGAGGGGGTCCGAGCAGTACTTC	CATSGRGSEQYF
TRBD1	TRBV5-1	-	TRBJ2-5	TGCGCCAGCAGCTTGGAACAGGGGGGAGAGACCCAGTACTTC	CASSLEQGGETQYF